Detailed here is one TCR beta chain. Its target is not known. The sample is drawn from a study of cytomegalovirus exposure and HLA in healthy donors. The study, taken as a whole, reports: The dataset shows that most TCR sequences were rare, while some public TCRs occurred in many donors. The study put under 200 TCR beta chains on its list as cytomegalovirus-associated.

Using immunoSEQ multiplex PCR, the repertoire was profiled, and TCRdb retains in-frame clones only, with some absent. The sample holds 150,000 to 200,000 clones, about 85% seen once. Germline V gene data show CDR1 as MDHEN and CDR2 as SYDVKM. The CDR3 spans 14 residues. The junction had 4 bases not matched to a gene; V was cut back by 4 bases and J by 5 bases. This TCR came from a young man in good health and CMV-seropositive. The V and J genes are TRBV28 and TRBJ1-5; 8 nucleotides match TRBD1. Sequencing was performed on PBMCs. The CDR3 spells CASSSDRDYQPQHF. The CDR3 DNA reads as TGTGCCAGCAGTTCGGACAGGGATTATCAGCCCCAGCATTTT.